This is a list of T cell receptor beta chains from one sample in a study of blood T cell repertoires in COVID-19. Here immunoSEQ multiplex PCR was the method, and the copy in TCRdb shows in-frame clones only, minus some. The repertoire holds 130,000 or so clones, with around 79% as singletons. Sequenced sample: peripheral blood. The receptors here all came from a woman aged 70-85 years with COVID-19, enrolled during active disease. CDR3s include the opening cysteine and the closing phenylalanine or tryptophan. A D gene is named only where the DNA matches it firmly. Clone size, where shown, is once, few, many, or a class for clones that have expanded.

abundance	v_gene	d_gene	j_gene	CDR3nt	CDR3aa
-	TRBV7-9	-	TRBJ1-6	TGTGCCAGCAGCTCACTCACAGGGACTTCACCCCTCCACTTT	CASSSLTGTSPLHF
-	TRBV18	TRBD1	TRBJ2-6	TGTGCCAGCTCATTAGCCGGGACAGGGTCCCCTGGGGCCAACGTCCTGACTTTC	CASSLAGTGSPGANVLTF
-	TRBV6-5	-	TRBJ2-2	TGTGCCAGCAACCTGGGGGGGGCGTCCGGGGAGCTGTTTTTT	CASNLGGASGELFF
-	TRBV2	TRBD1	TRBJ1-4	TGTGCCAGCAGTCCCTCGACAGGGGAAAAACTGTTTTTT	CASSPSTGEKLFF
-	TRBV5-1	-	TRBJ1-2	TGCGCCAGCAGCTTGGCGAGGGCGGTGGGCTATGGCTACACCTTC	CASSLARAVGYGYTF
-	TRBV14	TRBD1	TRBJ2-6	TGTGCCAGCAGCCAACAACAGGGGGCCCCTGGGGCCAACGTCCTGACTTTC	CASSQQQGAPGANVLTF
-	TRBV12-3/TRBV12-4	-	TRBJ2-7	TGTGCCAGCAGTCCTGACTGGGGGGACGAGCAGTACTTC	CASSPDWGDEQYF
once	TRBV19	TRBD2	TRBJ2-1	TGTGCCAGTAGTATAGAGGGAGCGGGGAGATACAATGAGCAGTTCTTC	CASSIEGAGRYNEQFF
-	TRBV7-3	TRBD2	TRBJ2-6	TGTGCCAGCAGCTTATACCCCGGGGGGGGGCCTGGGGCCAACGTCCTGACTTTC	CASSLYPGGGPGANVLTF
-	TRBV28	TRBD2	TRBJ2-5	TGTGCCAGCAGTTCCCATGGGTGCGGGGGGGGAGGAGAGACCCAGTACTTC	CASSSHGCGGGGETQYF
-	TRBV3-1/TRBV3-2	-	TRBJ2-3	TGTGCCAGCAGCCCCCAGGCAGTTACAGATACGCAGTATTTT	CASSPQAVTDTQYF
-	TRBV18	TRBD1	TRBJ1-2	TGTGCCAGCTCACCCCAGACAGGGGGTCAGATTGGCTACACCTTC	CASSPQTGGQIGYTF
-	TRBV7-2	TRBD1	TRBJ1-3	TGTGCCAGCAGCTCGACAGGGTTAGGAAACACCATATATTTT	CASSSTGLGNTIYF
-	TRBV7-3	-	TRBJ1-2	TGTGCCAGCAGCTCGTCCGGGAGGGGGGATGGCTACACCTTC	CASSSSGRGDGYTF
-	TRBV19	-	TRBJ2-6	TGTGCCAGTAGTATGAGCTTCTCTGGGGCCAACGTCCTGACTTTC	CASSMSFSGANVLTF
few	TRBV4-2	-	TRBJ2-2	TGTGCCAGCAGCCAAGACAGCAGGGCGAACACCGGGGAGCTGTTTTTT	CASSQDSRANTGELFF
few	TRBV6-5	-	TRBJ1-6	TGTGCCAGCACAGGGGCCGCCGCTAATTCACCCCTCCACTTT	CASTGAAANSPLHF
-	TRBV5-4	-	TRBJ2-3	TGTGCCAGCAGCTTAGGAGGGCGCGACTACACAGATACGCAGTATTTT	CASSLGGRDYTDTQYF
few	TRBV7-3	-	TRBJ2-5	TGTGCCAGCAGCTTCGGTCCTGGAGAGACCCAGTACTTC	CASSFGPGETQYF
-	TRBV29-1	-	TRBJ2-7	TGCAGCGTTGAAGAGCCGGGACTTCACTCAGGGGGCTACGAGCAGTACTTC	CSVEEPGLHSGGYEQYF
-	TRBV2	-	TRBJ2-7	TGTGCCAGCAGTGGAGCGGACAGCAACTACTACGAGCAGTACTTC	CASSGADSNYYEQYF
once	TRBV28	TRBD2	TRBJ2-3	TGTGCCAGCAGTCCCCACCGGGGACTAGCCTCAGATACGCAGTATTTT	CASSPHRGLASDTQYF
once	TRBV11-2	TRBD1	TRBJ2-7	TGTGCCAGCAGCTTAGGGACAGGGGGTATCCCCTACGAGCAGTACTTC	CASSLGTGGIPYEQYF
few	TRBV19	TRBD1	TRBJ1-2	TGTGCCAGTACCCGACAGGGGGCAGGCTACACCTTC	CASTRQGAGYTF
-	TRBV7-2	-	TRBJ1-5	TGTGCCAGCAGCCCAGACAGGTTCAATCAGCCCCAGCATTTT	CASSPDRFNQPQHF
few	TRBV6-2/TRBV6-3	TRBD2	TRBJ2-7	TGTGCCAGCAGTTCGGGACTAGCGGGGGGAAACCGTTGGTACGAGCAGTACTTC	CASSSGLAGGNRWYEQYF
-	TRBV5-5	-	TRBJ1-1	TGTGCCAGCAGCTTCGGGGAACCGAACACTGAAGCTTTCTTT	CASSFGEPNTEAFF
once	TRBV5-6	-	TRBJ2-7	TGTGCCAGCAGCCGCTACACAGTCTACGAGCAGTACTTC	CASSRYTVYEQYF
once	TRBV19	-	TRBJ2-1	TGTGCCAGTAGCCCGCGGGGCGGGGACTACAATGAGCAGTTCTTC	CASSPRGGDYNEQFF
-	TRBV27	-	TRBJ2-6	TGTGCCAGCAGTTTCAGTCTCTCTGGGGCCAACGTCCTGACTTTC	CASSFSLSGANVLTF
-	TRBV4-1	TRBD2	TRBJ2-6	TGCGCCAGCAGCCCCGAAAGCCTAGCGGGGGTCTCTGGGGCCAACGTCCTGACTTTC	CASSPESLAGVSGANVLTF
once	TRBV4-1	-	TRBJ1-4	TGCGCCAGCAGCCAGCTACAGGGCTCAACTAATGAAAAACTGTTTTTT	CASSQLQGSTNEKLFF
-	TRBV4-2	-	TRBJ1-2	TGTGCCAGCAGCCAACCTGACAGCCTATTGTCCTATGGCTACACCTTC	CASSQPDSLLSYGYTF
-	TRBV2	-	TRBJ2-5	TGTGCCAGCAGTCGGTCAGGGGTGGGAGAGACCCAGTACTTC	CASSRSGVGETQYF
-	TRBV7-9	TRBD2	TRBJ2-1	TGTGCCAGCAGCTTAGCCCCAGGAATAACTAGCGGAGAGTTCTTC	CASSLAPGITSGEFF
-	TRBV6-1	TRBD1	TRBJ1-2	TGTGCCAGCGATGAAGAAGGGGGCCACAGGGGGCGCGGATATGGCTACACCTTC	CASDEEGGHRGRGYGYTF
once	TRBV6-5	TRBD1	TRBJ2-7	TGTGCCAGCAGTCAGACAGGGGGCGAATACGAGCAGTACTTC	CASSQTGGEYEQYF
-	TRBV7-2	-	TRBJ2-3	TGTGCCAGCAGCTCGGAGGGGGCTAGCACAGATACGCAGTATTTT	CASSSEGASTDTQYF
-	TRBV5-4	-	TRBJ2-5	TGTGCCAGCAGCTCTCGCAGGGGACCCCAAGAGACCCAGTACTTC	CASSSRRGPQETQYF
-	TRBV19	TRBD1	TRBJ1-5	TGTGCCAGTAGTAAGGGGGCTTATAGCAATCAGCCCCAGCATTTT	CASSKGAYSNQPQHF
-	TRBV4-3	TRBD2	TRBJ2-7	TGCGCCAGCAGCCTGGGTGCGAGCGGGGGTCACTCTACCTACGAGCAGTACTTC	CASSLGASGGHSTYEQYF
-	TRBV4-1	-	TRBJ1-2	TGCGCCAGCAGCCAAGAGGGCAGCCGCTCGAGAGGCTACACCTTC	CASSQEGSRSRGYTF
-	TRBV20-1	-	TRBJ2-1	TGCAGTGCCCTGACAGACAATGAGCAGTTCTTC	CSALTDNEQFF
-	TRBV6-5	-	TRBJ2-1	TGTGCCAGCAGGGTACTCTCCTACAATGAGCAGTTCTTC	CASRVLSYNEQFF
-	TRBV5-1	TRBD1	TRBJ2-3	TGCGCCAGCAGCTTTACCGGGACAGGGGGCTCAGATACGCAGTATTTT	CASSFTGTGGSDTQYF
-	TRBV19	TRBD1	TRBJ2-6	TGTGCCAGTAGCCGACAGGGGGCCTTCTCTGGGGCCAACGTCCTGACTTTC	CASSRQGAFSGANVLTF